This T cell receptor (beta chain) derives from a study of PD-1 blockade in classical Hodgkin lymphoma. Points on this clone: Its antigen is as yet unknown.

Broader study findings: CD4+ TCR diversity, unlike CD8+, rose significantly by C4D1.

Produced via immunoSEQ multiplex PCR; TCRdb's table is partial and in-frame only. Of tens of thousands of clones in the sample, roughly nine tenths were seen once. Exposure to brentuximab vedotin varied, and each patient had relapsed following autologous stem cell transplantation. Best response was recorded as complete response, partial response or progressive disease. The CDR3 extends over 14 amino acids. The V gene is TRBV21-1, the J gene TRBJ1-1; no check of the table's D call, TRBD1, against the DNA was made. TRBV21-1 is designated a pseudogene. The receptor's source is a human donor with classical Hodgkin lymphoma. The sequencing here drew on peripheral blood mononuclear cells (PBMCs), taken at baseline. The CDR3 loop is CASRKGGPNTEAFF. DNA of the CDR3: TGTGCCAGCAGGAAAGGGGGGCCGAACACTGAAGCTTTCTTT.